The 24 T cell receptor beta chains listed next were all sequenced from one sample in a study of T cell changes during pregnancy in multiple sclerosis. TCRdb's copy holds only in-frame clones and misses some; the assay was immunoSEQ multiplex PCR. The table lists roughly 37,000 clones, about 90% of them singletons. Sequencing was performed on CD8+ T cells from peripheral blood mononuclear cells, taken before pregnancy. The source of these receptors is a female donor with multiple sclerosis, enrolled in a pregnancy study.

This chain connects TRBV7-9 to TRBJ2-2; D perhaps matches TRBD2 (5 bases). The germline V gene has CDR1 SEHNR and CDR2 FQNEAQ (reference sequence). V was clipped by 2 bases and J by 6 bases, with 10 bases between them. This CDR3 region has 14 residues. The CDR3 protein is CASSLIALAGELFF. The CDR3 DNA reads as TGTGCCAGCAGCTTAATAGCGTTGGCCGGGGAGCTGTTTTTT.

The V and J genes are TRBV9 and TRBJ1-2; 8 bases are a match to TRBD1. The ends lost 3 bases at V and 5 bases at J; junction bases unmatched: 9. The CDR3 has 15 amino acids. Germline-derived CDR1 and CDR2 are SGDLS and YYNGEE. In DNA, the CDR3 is TGTGCCAGCAGCGAGAAGGGGGACAGGCCTTATGGCTACACCTTC. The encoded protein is CASSEKGDRPYGYTF.

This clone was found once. DNA of the CDR3: TGTGCCAGCAGTTACAGGGGTTCTAATGAAAAACTGTTTTTT. Its translation: CASSYRGSNEKLFF. The rearrangement uses TRBV6-6 and TRBJ1-4; D perhaps matches TRBD1 (5 bases). Germline assignment: CDR1 MNHNY and CDR2 SVGAGI (reference sequence). Trimming shortened V by 2 bases and J by 3 bases, and 7 bases separated the two germline ends. The CDR3 runs to 14 residues.

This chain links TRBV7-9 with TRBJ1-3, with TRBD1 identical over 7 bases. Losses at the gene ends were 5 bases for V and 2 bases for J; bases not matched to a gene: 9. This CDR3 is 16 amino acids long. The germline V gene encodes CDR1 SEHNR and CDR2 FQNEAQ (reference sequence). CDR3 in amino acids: CASSARDSRPGNTIYF. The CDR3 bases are TGTGCCAGCAGCGCCCGGGACAGCCGTCCTGGAAACACCATATATTTT.

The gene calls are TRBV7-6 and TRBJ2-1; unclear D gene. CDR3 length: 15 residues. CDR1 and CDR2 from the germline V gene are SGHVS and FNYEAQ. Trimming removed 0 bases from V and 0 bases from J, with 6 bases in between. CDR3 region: CASSLARSSYNEQFF. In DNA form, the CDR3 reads TGTGCCAGCAGCTTAGCAAGGAGCTCCTACAATGAGCAGTTCTTC.

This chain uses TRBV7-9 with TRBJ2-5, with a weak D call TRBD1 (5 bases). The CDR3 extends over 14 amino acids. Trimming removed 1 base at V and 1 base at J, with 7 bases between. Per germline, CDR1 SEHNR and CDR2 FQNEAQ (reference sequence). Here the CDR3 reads CASSLVGLQETQYF. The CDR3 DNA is TGTGCCAGCAGCTTAGTGGGGCTCCAAGAGACCCAGTACTTC.

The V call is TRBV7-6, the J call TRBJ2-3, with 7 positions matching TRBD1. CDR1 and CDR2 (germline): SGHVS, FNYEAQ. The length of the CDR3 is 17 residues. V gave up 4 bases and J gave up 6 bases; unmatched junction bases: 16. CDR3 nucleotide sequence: TGTGCCAGCAGCTCCCTCCCAACAGGGGAGTTGGTGGATACGCAGTATTTT. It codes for CASSSLPTGELVDTQYF. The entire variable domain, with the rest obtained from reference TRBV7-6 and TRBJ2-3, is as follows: GAGVSQSPRYKVTKRGQDVALRCDPISGHVSLYWYRQALGQGPEFLTYFNYEAQQDKSGLPNDRFSAERPEGSISTLTIQRTEQRDSAMYRCASSSLPTGELVDTQYFGPGTRLTVL.

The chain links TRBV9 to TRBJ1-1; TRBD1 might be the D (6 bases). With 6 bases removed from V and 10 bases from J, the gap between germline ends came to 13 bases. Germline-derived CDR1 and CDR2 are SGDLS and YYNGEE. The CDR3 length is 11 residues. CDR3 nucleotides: TGTGCCAGCAAGGGAGGGGGTAGAGCTTTCTTT. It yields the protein CASKGGGRAFF.

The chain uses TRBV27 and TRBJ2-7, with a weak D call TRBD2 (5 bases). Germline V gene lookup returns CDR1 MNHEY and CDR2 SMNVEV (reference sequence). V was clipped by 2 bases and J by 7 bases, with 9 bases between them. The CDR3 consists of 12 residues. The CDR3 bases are TGTGCCAGCAGTTTAAGCGGCAGGGAGCAGTACTTC. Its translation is CASSLSGREQYF.

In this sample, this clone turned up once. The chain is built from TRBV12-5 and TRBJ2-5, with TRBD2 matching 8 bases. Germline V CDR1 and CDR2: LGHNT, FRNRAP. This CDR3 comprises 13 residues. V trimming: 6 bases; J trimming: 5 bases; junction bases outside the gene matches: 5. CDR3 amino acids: CASGTSVYETQYF. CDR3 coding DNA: TGTGCTAGTGGGACTAGCGTGTACGAGACCCAGTACTTC.

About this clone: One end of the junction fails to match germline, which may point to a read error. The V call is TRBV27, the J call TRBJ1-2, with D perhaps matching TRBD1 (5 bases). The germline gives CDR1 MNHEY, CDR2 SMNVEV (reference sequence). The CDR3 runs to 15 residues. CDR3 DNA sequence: TGTGCCAGCAGTTTAAGTTTTGGGGCCTTCTATAGCTACACCTTC. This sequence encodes CASSLSFGAFYSYTF.

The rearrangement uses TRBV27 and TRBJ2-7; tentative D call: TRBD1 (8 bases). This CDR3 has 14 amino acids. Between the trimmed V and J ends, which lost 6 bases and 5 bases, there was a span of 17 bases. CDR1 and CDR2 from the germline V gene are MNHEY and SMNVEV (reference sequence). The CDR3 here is CASRQGGSGNEQYF. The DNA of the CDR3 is TGTGCCAGCAGACAGGGGGGGTCCGGGAACGAGCAGTACTTC.

CDR3 bases: TGTGCCAGCAGTTTATCACAGGGCCTCACTGAAGCTTTCTTT. This translates into CASSLSQGLTEAFF. This chain links TRBV28 with TRBJ1-1; D may be TRBD1 (6 bases). Germline V gives CDR1 MDHEN, CDR2 SYDVKM. The CDR3 is made up of 14 amino acids. The V and J ends lost 1 base and 4 bases respectively, with 10 bases between them.

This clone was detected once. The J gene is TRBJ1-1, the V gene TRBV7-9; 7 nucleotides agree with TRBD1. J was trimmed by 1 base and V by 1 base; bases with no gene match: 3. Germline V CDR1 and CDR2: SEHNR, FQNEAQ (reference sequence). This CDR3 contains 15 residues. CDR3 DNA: TGTGCCAGCAGCTTAGGTGGGACAGCGAACACTGAAGCTTTCTTT. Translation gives CASSLGGTANTEAFF.

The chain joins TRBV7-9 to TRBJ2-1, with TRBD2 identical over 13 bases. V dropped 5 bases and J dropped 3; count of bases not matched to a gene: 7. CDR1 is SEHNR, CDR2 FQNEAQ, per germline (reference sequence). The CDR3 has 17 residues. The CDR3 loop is CASSIPGLAGSYNEQFF. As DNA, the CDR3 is TGTGCCAGCAGCATCCCGGGACTAGCGGGAAGCTACAATGAGCAGTTCTTC.

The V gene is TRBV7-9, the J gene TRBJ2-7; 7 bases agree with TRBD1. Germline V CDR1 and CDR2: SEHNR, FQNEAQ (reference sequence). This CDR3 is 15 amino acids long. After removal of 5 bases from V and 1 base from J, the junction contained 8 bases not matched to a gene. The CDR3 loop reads CASSPPDRTSYEQYF. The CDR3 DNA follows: TGTGCCAGCAGCCCACCGGACAGGACGTCCTACGAGCAGTACTTC.

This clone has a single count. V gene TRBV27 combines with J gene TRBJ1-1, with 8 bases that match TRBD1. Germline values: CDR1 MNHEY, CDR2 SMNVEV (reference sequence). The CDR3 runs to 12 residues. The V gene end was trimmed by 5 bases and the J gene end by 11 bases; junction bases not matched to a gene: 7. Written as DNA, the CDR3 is TGTGCCAGCAGTCCCTCAGGGGGCGAGGCTTTCTTT. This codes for CASSPSGGEAFF.

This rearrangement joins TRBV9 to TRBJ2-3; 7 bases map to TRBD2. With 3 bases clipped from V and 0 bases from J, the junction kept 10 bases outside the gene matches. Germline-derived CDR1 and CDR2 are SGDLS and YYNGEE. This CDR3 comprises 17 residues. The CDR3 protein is CASSDNLAAFSTDTQYF. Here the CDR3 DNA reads TGTGCCAGCAGCGATAACCTAGCGGCGTTTAGCACAGATACGCAGTATTTT.

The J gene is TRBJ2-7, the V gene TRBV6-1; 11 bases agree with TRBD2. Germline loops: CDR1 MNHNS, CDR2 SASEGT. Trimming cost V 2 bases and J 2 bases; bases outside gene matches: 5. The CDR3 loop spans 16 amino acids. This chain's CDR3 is CASSEWGLAETYEQYF. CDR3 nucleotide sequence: TGTGCCAGCAGTGAATGGGGACTAGCGGAAACCTACGAGCAGTACTTC.

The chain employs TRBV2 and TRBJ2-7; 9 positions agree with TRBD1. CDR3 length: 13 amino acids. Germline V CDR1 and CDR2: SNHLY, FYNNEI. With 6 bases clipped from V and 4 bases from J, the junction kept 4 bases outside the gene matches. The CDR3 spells CASSYGTGYEQYF. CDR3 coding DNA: TGTGCCAGCAGCTACGGGACAGGGTACGAGCAGTACTTC.

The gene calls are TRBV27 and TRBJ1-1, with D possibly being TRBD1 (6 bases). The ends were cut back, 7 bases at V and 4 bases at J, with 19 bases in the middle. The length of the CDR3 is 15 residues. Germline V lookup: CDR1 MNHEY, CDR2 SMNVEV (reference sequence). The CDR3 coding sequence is TGTGCCAGCACACGACGGGGGGCTAGCGGCACTGAAGCTTTCTTT. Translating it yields CASTRRGASGTEAFF.

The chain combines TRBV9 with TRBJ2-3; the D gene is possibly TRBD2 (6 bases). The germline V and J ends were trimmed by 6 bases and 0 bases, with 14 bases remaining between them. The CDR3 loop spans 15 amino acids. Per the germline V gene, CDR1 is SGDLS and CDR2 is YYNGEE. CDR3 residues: CASTGGGSSTDTQYF. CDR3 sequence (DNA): TGTGCCAGCACCGGGGGAGGTAGTAGCACAGATACGCAGTATTTT.

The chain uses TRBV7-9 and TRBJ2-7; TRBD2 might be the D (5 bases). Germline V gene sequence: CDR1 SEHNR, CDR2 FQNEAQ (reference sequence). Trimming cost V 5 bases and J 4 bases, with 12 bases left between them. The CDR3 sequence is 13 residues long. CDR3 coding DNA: TGTGCCAGCAGCCCGGGGATGGGTTACGAGCAGTACTTC. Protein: CASSPGMGYEQYF.

CDR3 loop: CASSQEDRGQWAQFF. The CDR3 region has the DNA TGCGCCAGCAGCCAAGAGGACAGGGGGCAATGGGCGCAGTTCTTC. The chain combines TRBV4-1 with TRBJ2-1, with 11 bases matching TRBD1. J gave up 12 bases and V 0 bases, and 7 bases lay outside the gene matches. Germline V gene lookup returns CDR1 MGHRA and CDR2 YSYEKL. This CDR3 is built from 15 residues.